This TCR beta chain was profiled in a study of spatial heterogeneity in lung cancer. Study-level information: There were consistently more beta-chain sequences detected than alpha-chain sequences. Each distinct TCR and UMI combination averaged more than ten appearances in raw reads. Overall study findings and caveats: Ubiquitous expanded tumor TCRs surfaced in blood more at resection than they did at follow-up.

The CDR3 covers 18 residues. Trimming shortened V by 3 bases and J by 0 bases, and 20 bases separated the two germline ends. Germline lookup yields CDR1 DFQATT and CDR2 SNEGSKA (reference sequence). Time point indicated: blood at routine non-recurrence follow-up after resection. TCRdb re-derived calls from the 5' RACE reads in MiXCR, one entry per CDR3 protein. The top ten hold 20% to 25% of the sample, which has tens of thousands of distinct CDR3 sequences, roughly 9.7% seen once. This clonotype was observed many times. The antigen is unknown. The TCR comes from a male donor with early-stage non-small cell lung cancer. The sequences come from PBMCs, collected at follow-up. This chain joins TRBV20-1 and TRBJ1-4; D not resolved. The CDR3 DNA reads TGCAGTGCTAGTGCCACTGGCCGGACGGACGCAACTAATGAAAAACTGTTTTTT. Encoded protein: CSASATGRTDATNEKLFF.